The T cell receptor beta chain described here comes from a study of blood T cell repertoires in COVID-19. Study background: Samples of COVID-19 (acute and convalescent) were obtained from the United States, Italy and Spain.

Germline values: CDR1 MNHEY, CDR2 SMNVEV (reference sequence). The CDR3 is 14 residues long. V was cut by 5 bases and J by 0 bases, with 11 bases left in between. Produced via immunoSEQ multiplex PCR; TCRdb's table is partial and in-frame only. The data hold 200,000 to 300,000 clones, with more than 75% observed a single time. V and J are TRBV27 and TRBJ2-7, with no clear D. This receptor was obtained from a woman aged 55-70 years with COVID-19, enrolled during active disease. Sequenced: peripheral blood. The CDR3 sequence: CASSPYLNSYEQYF. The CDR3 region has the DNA TGTGCCAGCAGTCCCTATCTAAACTCCTACGAGCAGTACTTC.